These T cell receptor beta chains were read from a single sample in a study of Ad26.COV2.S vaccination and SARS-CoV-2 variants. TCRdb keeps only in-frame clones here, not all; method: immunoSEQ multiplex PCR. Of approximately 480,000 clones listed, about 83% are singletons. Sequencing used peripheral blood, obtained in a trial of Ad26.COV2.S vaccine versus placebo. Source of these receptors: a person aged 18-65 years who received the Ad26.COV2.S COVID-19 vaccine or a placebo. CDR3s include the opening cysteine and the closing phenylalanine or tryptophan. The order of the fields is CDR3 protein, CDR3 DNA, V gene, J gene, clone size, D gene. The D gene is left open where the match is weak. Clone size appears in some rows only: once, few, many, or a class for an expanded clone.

CASSYLGQEYNEQFF	TGTGCCAGCAGTTACCTAGGACAGGAGTACAATGAGCAGTTCTTC	TRBV6-5	TRBJ2-1	-	TRBD1
CASSLRLALETQYF	TGTGCCAGCAGCTTGAGACTAGCGTTGGAGACCCAGTACTTC	TRBV7-2	TRBJ2-5	-	TRBD2
CASSRTEAFF	TGTGCCAGCAGCCGCACTGAAGCTTTCTTT	TRBV6-6	TRBJ1-1	few	-
CSVARGRADTQYF	TGCAGCGTAGCCAGGGGGAGGGCAGATACGCAGTATTTT	TRBV29-1	TRBJ2-3	-	-
CASSPTSGSAVGTDTQYF	TGTGCCAGCAGCCCAACTAGCGGGAGTGCAGTCGGCACAGATACGCAGTATTTT	TRBV7-9	TRBJ2-3	-	TRBD2
CASRGPYVTGEQYF	TGTGCCAGCAGGGGACCGTACGTTACCGGCGAGCAGTACTTC	TRBV28	TRBJ2-7	-	-
CASRPTAYNEQFF	TGTGCCAGCAGACCGACGGCCTACAATGAGCAGTTCTTC	TRBV28	TRBJ2-1	-	-
CASSHREETQYF	TGTGCCAGCAGCCACCGGGAGGAGACCCAGTACTTC	TRBV6-5	TRBJ2-5	-	-
CASSPGVYNEQFF	TGCGCCAGCAGCCCGGGAGTCTACAATGAGCAGTTCTTC	TRBV5-1	TRBJ2-1	-	-
CASSPLAGFYNEQFF	TGTGCCAGTAGTCCTCTAGCGGGGTTCTACAATGAGCAGTTCTTC	TRBV19	TRBJ2-1	-	TRBD2
CASSSTGEFFHEQFF	TGTGCCAGCAGCTCGACAGGGGAATTCTTTCATGAGCAGTTCTTC	TRBV6-5	TRBJ2-1	-	TRBD1
CASSESGLGQETQYF	TGTGCCAGCAGCGAGAGCGGACTAGGACAAGAGACCCAGTACTTC	TRBV5-4	TRBJ2-5	-	TRBD2
CATSDLHTPSRDRGSGELFF	TGTGCCACCAGTGATTTGCACACACCCTCTAGGGACAGGGGATCCGGGGAGCTGTTTTTT	TRBV24-1	TRBJ2-2	-	TRBD1
CASSQGLYEQYF	TGTGCCAGCAGCCAAGGCCTCTACGAGCAGTACTTC	TRBV3-1/TRBV3-2	TRBJ2-7	-	-
CASSLSGAAGPYEQYF	TGTGCCAGCAGCTTAAGTGGGGCGGCAGGCCCCTACGAGCAGTACTTC	TRBV7-3	TRBJ2-7	-	-
CAWETPGGGYTF	TGTGCCTGGGAGACTCCAGGGGGTGGCTACACCTTC	TRBV30	TRBJ1-2	-	TRBD1
CASSPTGLQASEQYF	TGTGCCAGCAGCCCGACAGGGTTGCAGGCCAGCGAGCAGTACTTC	TRBV6-2/TRBV6-3	TRBJ2-7	-	TRBD1
CASSPAVSYEQYF	TGTGCCAGCTCACCTGCAGTATCCTACGAGCAGTACTTC	TRBV18	TRBJ2-7	-	-
CASSLWGAGVTGDNEQFF	TGTGCCAGCAGTTTATGGGGCGCGGGAGTTACAGGAGACAATGAGCAGTTCTTC	TRBV28	TRBJ2-1	-	TRBD2
CAWKGFDSSGANVLTF	TGTGCCTGGAAGGGGTTCGACAGCTCTGGGGCCAACGTCCTGACTTTC	TRBV30	TRBJ2-6	-	-
CASSYSTGGNEQFF	TGTGCCAGCAGTTACTCGACAGGGGGCAATGAGCAGTTCTTC	TRBV6-5	TRBJ2-1	-	TRBD1
CATRMGGNTIYF	TGTGCCACGAGAATGGGTGGAAACACCATATATTTT	TRBV7-9	TRBJ1-3	-	-
CASSSTVSYEQYF	TGTGCCAGCAGTTCGACGGTTAGCTACGAGCAGTACTTC	TRBV12-3/TRBV12-4	TRBJ2-7	-	-
CASSLPLATGGETQYF	TGTGCCAGCAGCTTACCCCTAGCGACAGGGGGCGAGACCCAGTACTTC	TRBV11-2	TRBJ2-5	-	TRBD1
CASTPGDEQYF	TGTGCCAGCACGCCAGGGGACGAGCAGTACTTC	TRBV7-9	TRBJ2-7	-	-
CASSLDRVDTQYF	TGTGCCAGCAGCCTGGACAGGGTTGATACGCAGTATTTT	TRBV7-3	TRBJ2-3	-	TRBD1
CASRPDRRNTEAFF	TGTGCCAGTAGACCCGACAGGAGGAACACTGAAGCTTTCTTT	TRBV19	TRBJ1-1	few	-
CASTRQGLDTQYF	TGTGCCAGCACGAGACAGGGTCTAGATACGCAGTATTTT	TRBV6-5	TRBJ2-3	once	TRBD1
CASSLLPYQPQHF	TGTGCCAGCAGCTTACTTCCGTATCAGCCCCAGCATTTT	TRBV7-3	TRBJ1-5	few	-
CASSPAYRGMKRAQYF	TGTGCCAGCAGCCCGGCCTACAGGGGCATGAAGAGGGCCCAGTACTTC	TRBV11-2	TRBJ2-5	-	TRBD1
CASSLVSGFSSNQPQHF	TGTGCCAGCAGCTTGGTCTCGGGATTTTCGAGCAATCAGCCCCAGCATTTT	TRBV5-8	TRBJ1-5	-	-
CASSTRGAYNEQFF	TGTGCCAGCAGCACTCGCGGGGCCTACAATGAGCAGTTCTTC	TRBV6-5	TRBJ2-1	-	-
CASSLLGEETQYF	TGTGCCAGCAGTTTGTTGGGAGAAGAGACCCAGTACTTC	TRBV12-3/TRBV12-4	TRBJ2-5	once	-
CSVVATSFAGELFF	TGCAGCGTTGTCGCGACTAGTTTCGCCGGGGAGCTGTTTTTT	TRBV29-1	TRBJ2-2	-	-
CSASLRDSYEQYF	TGCAGTGCTAGTTTAAGGGATTCCTACGAGCAGTACTTC	TRBV20-1	TRBJ2-7	-	-
CASSIRLRLDNEQFF	TGTGCCAGTAGTATTCGTCTGAGGCTGGACAATGAGCAGTTCTTC	TRBV19	TRBJ2-1	-	-
CASSPGDSPLHF	TGCGCCAGCAGCCCAGGGGATTCACCCCTCCACTTT	TRBV5-1	TRBJ1-6	-	-
CASSPFRGSMNTEAFF	TGTGCCAGCAGCCCCTTTAGGGGGTCGATGAACACTGAAGCTTTCTTT	TRBV9	TRBJ1-1	-	-
CASSQDNAHSNQPQHF	TGCGCCAGCAGCCAAGATAACGCCCATAGCAATCAGCCCCAGCATTTT	TRBV4-1	TRBJ1-5	-	-
CAISEGFLNTEAFF	TGTGCCATCAGTGAGGGTTTCTTGAACACTGAAGCTTTCTTT	TRBV10-3	TRBJ1-1	-	-
CASSIAGTSYEQYF	TGTGCCAGTAGTATAGCCGGGACCTCCTACGAGCAGTACTTC	TRBV19	TRBJ2-7	-	-
CASSSTHTSNQPQHF	TGTGCCAGCAGTTCAACCCATACGAGCAATCAGCCCCAGCATTTT	TRBV6-5	TRBJ1-5	-	-
CASTQGSSYEQYF	TGTGCCAGCACACAGGGGAGCTCCTACGAGCAGTACTTC	TRBV28	TRBJ2-7	-	TRBD1
CASSVAGQGWTDTQYF	TGTGCCAGCAGCGTAGCTGGACAGGGATGGACAGATACGCAGTATTTT	TRBV9	TRBJ2-3	once	TRBD1
CAWSSLSPSTDTQYF	TGTGCCTGGAGTTCCCTCTCCCCTAGCACAGATACGCAGTATTTT	TRBV30	TRBJ2-3	-	-
CASAPPAGAAHYNEQFF	TGTGCCAGCGCACCCCCGGCGGGAGCGGCCCACTACAATGAGCAGTTCTTC	TRBV28	TRBJ2-1	once	TRBD2
CAWNVIAGANSPLHF	TGTGCCTGGAACGTAATAGCTGGGGCAAATTCACCCCTCCACTTT	TRBV30	TRBJ1-6	-	-
CATSRERTQPYGYTF	TGTGCCACCAGCAGAGAACGTACTCAACCCTATGGCTACACCTTC	TRBV15	TRBJ1-2	-	-
CASAGRRYGYTF	TGTGCCAGTGCGGGACGGAGATATGGCTACACCTTC	TRBV19	TRBJ1-2	few	-
CASSFDSGPYEQYF	TGTGCCAGCTCCTTCGATAGCGGGCCCTACGAGCAGTACTTC	TRBV2	TRBJ2-7	-	TRBD2
CSVEQGFGYTF	TGCAGCGTTGAACAGGGGTTCGGCTACACCTTC	TRBV29-1	TRBJ1-2	-	-
CASGGSNRRNTIYF	TGTGCCAGCGGTGGGTCAAATCGTCGAAACACCATATATTTT	TRBV19	TRBJ1-3	few	-